Listed here are 4 T cell receptor beta chains from one sample, sequenced in a study of CXCR3-negative and CXCR3-positive naive CD8 T cells. Study-wide results and caveats: For CXCR3-positive naive cells, TRB CDR3s were more hydrophobic than those of CXCR3-negative naive cells.

No antigens are known for them. TRB cDNA was prepared as libraries by UMI-labeled 5' RACE. TCRdb re-analyzed the 5' RACE reads; it lists each CDR3 protein once, without DNA. In total, the table holds 75,000 to 100,000 distinct CDR3 sequences. Specimen: naive CXCR3+ CD8+ T cells from blood. Subset defined: CD45RO-CCR7+CD27+CD95- naive CD8+ T cells expressing CXCR3 (TNR3+). The receptors come from a human donor in good health. Some clones in this sample may be carry-over from other donors' samples.

This rearrangement joins TRBV12-3 or TRBV12-4 to TRBJ2-6. The CDR3 length is 16 residues. The CDR3 loop is CASSQPRSSGANVLTF.

The V and J genes are TRBV19 and TRBJ2-5; TCRdb's D call, TRBD1, is unchecked because there is no DNA. Germline CDR1 LNHDA, CDR2 SQIVND (reference sequence). The CDR3 sequence is 13 residues long. CDR3 sequence reads: CASRQGYQETQYF.

The chain combines TRBV5-1 with TRBJ2-1. The CDR3 covers 15 residues. Germline CDR1 SGHRS, CDR2 YFSETQ. CDR3 sequence reads: CASSLGSRPYNEQFF.

The chain carries TRBV7-8 and TRBJ2-1; checking the TCRdb D call of TRBD2 is not possible without DNA. The CDR3 consists of 16 residues. The germline gives CDR1 SGHVS, CDR2 FQNEAQ. CDR3 loop: CASSTGLAGGYNEQFF.